This TCR beta chain was sequenced in a study of cytomegalovirus exposure and HLA in healthy donors. This PCR relied on a set of 60 Vbeta primers and 13 Jbeta primers. Generated by immunoSEQ multiplex PCR, the TCRdb table keeps only in-frame clones and is missing some. The sample has around 150,000 clones; 70% to 80% are singletons. With regard to this clone: Its antigen is still unknown.

Study findings and constraints: In a later analysis, TCR beta V- and J-gene trimming showed a link to a missense DCLRE1C variant. TCR beta sequences reportedly predicted the HLA-A and HLA-B alleles of most subjects accurately. An apparent linkage of common viral pathogens to several of the most significant clusters emerged in a later analysis.

The source of this sequence is a woman between 50 and 59 years old in good health and CMV-seronegative. The specimen was PBMCs.

CDR3 in amino acids: CASRPQGTETQYF. The CDR3 coding sequence is TGCGCCAGCAGACCACAGGGTACGGAGACCCAGTACTTC. The rearrangement joins TRBV5-1 to TRBJ2-5, with D perhaps TRBD1 (6 bases). Trimming shortened V by 5 bases and J by 5 bases, and 13 bases separated the two germline ends. The CDR3 runs to 13 residues. Germline CDR1 SGHRS, CDR2 YFSETQ.